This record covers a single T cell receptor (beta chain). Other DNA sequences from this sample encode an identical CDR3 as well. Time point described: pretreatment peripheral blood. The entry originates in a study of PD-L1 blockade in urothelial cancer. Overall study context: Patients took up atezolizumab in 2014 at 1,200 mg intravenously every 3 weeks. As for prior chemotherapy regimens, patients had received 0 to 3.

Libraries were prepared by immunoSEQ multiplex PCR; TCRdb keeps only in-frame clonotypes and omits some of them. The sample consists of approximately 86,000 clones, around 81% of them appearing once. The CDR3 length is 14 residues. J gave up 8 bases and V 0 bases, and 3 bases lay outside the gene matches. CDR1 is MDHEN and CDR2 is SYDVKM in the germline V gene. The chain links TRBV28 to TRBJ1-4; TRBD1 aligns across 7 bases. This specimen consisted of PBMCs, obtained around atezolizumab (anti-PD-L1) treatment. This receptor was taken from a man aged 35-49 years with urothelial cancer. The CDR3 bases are TGTGCCAGCAGTTTATGGCAGGGGGGAGAAAAACTGTTTTTT. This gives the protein CASSLWQGGEKLFF.